This T cell receptor beta chain came from a study of T cells in tumors after PD-1 blockade (dated by TCRdb to between 2017 and 2020). At the level of the whole study: Patients were excluded if they had prior checkpoint blockade, use of systemic immunosuppressants, or recent radiotherapy or other anti-cancer therapy within 4 weeks. Treatment consisted of either cemiplimab 350 mg every 2 weeks or pembrolizumab 200 mg every 3 weeks. Paired single-cell RNA and TCR sequencing was performed on site-matched tumors from BCC or SCC patients before and after anti-PD-1 therapy. RECIST version 1.1 was used to assess clinical response. On average, peripheral blood samples had roughly 120,000 TCR templates (range roughly 21,000-257,772) and about 35,000 unique clonotypes. To compare clonotypes in blood versus tumor, bulk TCR sequencing was run on roughly 10 peripheral blood samples drawn from 5 patients. Some patients also continued taking vismodegib 150 mg daily during anti-PD-1 treatment.

General findings and caveats noted by the study authors: Approximately 40% of the TCR clonotypes from tumors also showed up in blood, and some novel exhausted tumor clones were present in pre-treatment blood, which suggests peripheral recruitment. Where the novel T cell clones came from was not determined, and possible sources could include lymphoid organs or rare unexpanded clones inside the tumor or in the tumor periphery.

Deep TCRbeta sequencing was performed with the immunoSEQ platform. In the paper's pipeline: Only productive rearrangements were exported from the immunoSEQ Analyzer for further analysis. T cell phenotypes were assigned to bulk TCRbeta clonotypes by matching to single-cell RNA+TCR-seq clones sharing the same TCRbeta sequence. Using bulk TCR sequencing data, clone enrichment in tumor was calculated by dividing a clone's tumor frequency by the same clone's PBMC frequency. GLIPH was used to sort TCRs into specificity groups, which are clusters of distinct TCRs that likely recognize common antigens through shared CDR3 motifs. Sourced from immuneACCESS, this table was stored by TCRdb with only in-frame sequences that have V and J called. A share of the clones is absent; for the studies checked, an unresolved V gene accounts for under half, and the remainder has no known explanation. The D gene and trimming were derived from the DNA, and the V and J assignments and clone size from that table. This sample comprises roughly 60,000 clones, about 82% of them detected only once. The top ten hold under 15% of the sample.

The intended sense of this specimen's time point label: before anti-PD-1 therapy. For bulk TCRbeta sequencing, genomic DNA was extracted from tumor biopsies or peripheral blood, and input amounts ranged from roughly 550 ng to 6,004 ng. All patients had histologically proven advanced or metastatic basal or squamous cell carcinoma and were poor candidates for surgical resection. Of the ten or so patients making up the basal cell carcinoma cohort, seven or eight underwent bulk tumor TCR sequencing. This clone was counted a few times. Its cognate antigen has yet to be identified. Base qualities are not recorded, but no much larger clone differs from it by a single base. The CDR3 has 15 amino acids, counting the end cysteine and phenylalanine. The kept DNA is CDR3 alone, 45 bases in frame from the first base. Clipping removes 3 bases from V and 2 bases from J, with 4 as the unmatched junction base count. CDR1 and CDR2, looked up from the germline V gene, are SGHVS and FQNEAQ.

In this chain, TRBV7-8 is recombined with TRBJ2-7, with 10 bases aligning to TRBD1. Specimen: PBMCs, collected before anti-PD-1 treatment. The sequence derives from a human donor with basal cell carcinoma. CDR3 loop: CASSFGTGDPYEQYF. In nucleotide form, the sequence is TGTGCCAGCAGCTTCGGGACAGGGGACCCCTACGAGCAGTACTTC.